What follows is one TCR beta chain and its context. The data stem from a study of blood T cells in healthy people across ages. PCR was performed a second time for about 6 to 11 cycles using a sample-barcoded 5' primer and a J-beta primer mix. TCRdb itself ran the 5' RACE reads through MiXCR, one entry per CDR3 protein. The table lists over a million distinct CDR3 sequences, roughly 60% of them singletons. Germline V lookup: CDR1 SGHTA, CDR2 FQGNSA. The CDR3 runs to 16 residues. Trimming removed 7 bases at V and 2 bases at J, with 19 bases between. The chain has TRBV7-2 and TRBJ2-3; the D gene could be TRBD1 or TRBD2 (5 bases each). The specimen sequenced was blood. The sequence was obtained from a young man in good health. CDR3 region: CASTLPGRMLTDTQYF. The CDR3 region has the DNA TGTGCCAGCACGCTCCCGGGACGGATGCTCACAGATACGCAGTATTTT.